This TCR beta chain comes out of a study of T cells after yellow fever vaccination. Study-wide background: Preparing low-cell-number fractions relied on SMART-Seq v4 Ultra Low Input.

TCR cDNA was made by 5'RACE template switching, adding a universal primer site and UMIs. Each CDR3 protein gets one entry after TCRdb re-called the 5' RACE reads with MiXCR. Among some 670,000 distinct CDR3 sequences, around 12% were seen once, and the ten largest hold 15%. This clonotype appeared a few times. What it binds is unknown. Findings of the study overall: In post-booster samples, most primary-vaccination clones reappeared (about 95% CD4, 88% CD8). A minor fraction of clonotypes spanned both CD4 and CD8 compartments.

The specimen comprised PBMCs, sampled on the day of the yellow fever booster vaccination. This sequence originates from a man younger than 40 who received the YFV17D yellow fever vaccine.

In nucleotides, the CDR3 is TGTGCCAGCAGCTTATTAGTAGCGGGAGGACAATTGGAGCAGTTCTTC. It specifies CASSLLVAGGQLEQFF. The chain carries TRBV7-2 and TRBJ2-1, with 10 bases lining up with TRBD2. Trimming took 2 bases from V and 10 from J; bases not matched to a gene: 11. The CDR3 totals 16 residues. Germline lookup yields CDR1 SGHTA and CDR2 FQGNSA.